This T cell receptor beta chain was identified during a study of blood T cell repertoires in COVID-19. With V trimmed by 5 bases and J by 5 bases, 13 bases remained unmatched. CDR3 length equals 16 residues. Germline V gene sequence: CDR1 SGHNT, CDR2 YYREEE (reference sequence). The method was immunoSEQ multiplex PCR; TCRdb's version includes in-frame clones alone and lacks a portion of them. This table has 400,000 to 450,000 clones, approximately 89% appearing once. This clonotype was obtained from a woman aged 45-59 years with COVID-19, enrolled during active disease. The chain uses TRBV5-4 and TRBJ2-1; 7 nucleotides line up with TRBD2. Material for sequencing was peripheral blood. CDR3 region: CASSPNGGSGDNEQFF. CDR3 DNA sequence: TGTGCCAGCAGTCCTAACGGGGGGAGCGGGGACAATGAGCAGTTCTTC.